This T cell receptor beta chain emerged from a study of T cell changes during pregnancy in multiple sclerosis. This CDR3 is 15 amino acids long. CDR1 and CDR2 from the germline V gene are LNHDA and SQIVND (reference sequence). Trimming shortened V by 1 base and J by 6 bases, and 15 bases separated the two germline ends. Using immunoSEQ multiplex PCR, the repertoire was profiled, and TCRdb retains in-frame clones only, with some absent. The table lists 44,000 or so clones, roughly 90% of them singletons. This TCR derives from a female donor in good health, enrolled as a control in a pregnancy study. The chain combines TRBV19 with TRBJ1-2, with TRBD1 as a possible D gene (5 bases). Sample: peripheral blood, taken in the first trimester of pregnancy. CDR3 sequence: CASSIGGSRVDGYTF. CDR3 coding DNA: TGTGCCAGTAGTATAGGAGGCAGCAGGGTTGATGGCTACACCTTC.